This record looks at one T cell receptor (beta chain) sequence and its context. This entry comes from a study of cytomegalovirus exposure and HLA in healthy donors. From germline, CDR1 is SGHAT and CDR2 FQNNGV. The CDR3 consists of 12 residues. V was pared by 2 bases and J by 5 bases, with 6 bases between. 13 Jbeta primers and 60 Vbeta primers were used for the PCR. Per the original data handling: An analysis performed later counted 74 million or so unique TCR beta chains (around 11 million of them shared). Clones were sequenced by immunoSEQ multiplex PCR, and TCRdb holds only the in-frame ones, with some missing. Clonal size and the V and J genes are those of that table, whereas D and trimming came from the DNA. This table has some 130,000 clones, approximately 80% appearing once.

The clonotype comes from a man aged 18 to 29 in good health and CMV-seronegative. This chain links TRBV11-2 with TRBJ1-1; no firm D call. Specimen: PBMCs. DNA of the CDR3: TGTGCCAGCAGCTTATACAGTACTGAAGCTTTCTTT. Its translation is CASSLYSTEAFF.